Below are 27 T cell receptor beta chains sequenced from a single sample in a study of OX40 agonist ivuxolimab in advanced cancers. The protocol was immunoSEQ multiplex PCR, while the TCRdb copy is restricted to in-frame clones and leaves out a portion. The sample has approximately 77,000 clones, approximately 92% seen once. This material consisted of CD4+ or CD8+ T cells sorted from blood, taken in a trial of the OX40 agonist ivuxolimab. These receptors originate from an adult with an advanced solid tumor such as melanoma, head and neck, liver or kidney cancer.

V and J are TRBV4-3 and TRBJ2-7; the D gene is possibly TRBD1 (5 bases). Trimming shortened V by 0 bases and J by 2 bases, and 11 bases separated the two germline ends. The length of the CDR3 is 15 residues. Per the germline V gene, CDR1 is LGHNA and CDR2 is YSLEER. This CDR3 is CASSQDQGRAYEQYF. CDR3 coding DNA: TGCGCCAGCAGCCAAGATCAGGGCAGGGCCTACGAGCAGTACTTC.

The V and J genes are TRBV5-1 and TRBJ1-4; TRBD1 matches at 9 bases. The trim removed 0 bases at V and 7 bases at J, leaving 10 bases unmatched. Germline values: CDR1 SGHRS, CDR2 YFSETQ. This CDR3 has 17 amino acids. CDR3 DNA sequence: TGCGCCAGCAGCTTGGGGTCAACAGGGGGCGGAGGTGAAAAACTGTTTTTT. Translating gives CASSLGSTGGGGEKLFF.

The V gene is TRBV6-5, the J gene TRBJ2-6; D gene unclear. Trimming stripped 1 base from V and 4 bases from J, with 8 bases between. Germline loops: CDR1 MNHEY, CDR2 SVGAGI. The CDR3 totals 15 residues. CDR3 loop: CASSYWGSGANVLTF. The DNA of the CDR3 is TGTGCCAGCAGTTACTGGGGTTCCGGGGCCAACGTCCTGACTTTC.

V is TRBV5-1 and J is TRBJ1-3; TRBD1 might be the D (5 bases). CDR3 size: 17 residues. Germline V gene data show CDR1 as SGHRS and CDR2 as YFSETQ. Trimming took off 5 bases at V and 6 bases at J, with 24 bases between the two ends. CDR3 DNA: TGCGCCAGCAGTTTAAACGGCAGGGCGGATTTGGCAAACACCATATATTTT. Translated: CASSLNGRADLANTIYF.

This sequence joins TRBV7-7 and TRBJ2-7, with TRBD1 matching 10 bases. J lost 8 bases, V lost 5 bases, and 6 bases had no gene match. The germline V gene has CDR1 SSHAT and CDR2 FNYEAQ (reference sequence). The CDR3 runs 13 residues. Written as DNA, the CDR3 is TGTGCCAGCAGCCAGACAGGGGGCGACCAGCAGTACTTC. Translation: CASSQTGGDQQYF.

This clone was detected only once. The chain employs TRBV10-3 and TRBJ2-1; D tentatively reads TRBD1 or TRBD2 (5 bases each). Trimming shortened V by 10 bases and J by 10 bases, and 17 bases separated the two germline ends. This CDR3 comprises 12 residues. Germline loops: CDR1 ENHRY, CDR2 SYGVKD. The CDR3 DNA reads as TGTGCCAGCTCCCCAGGGAGCGGAGAGCAGTTCTTC. Translated, it gives CASSPGSGEQFF.

CDR3 region: CASSRSQQETQYF. The CDR3, as DNA: TGCGCCAGCAGCCGAAGTCAGCAAGAGACCCAGTACTTC. The chain joins TRBV4-3 to TRBJ2-5; D ambiguous. The CDR3 sequence is 13 residues long. In germline, CDR1 is LGHNA, CDR2 YSLEER. Trimming stripped 4 bases from V and 2 bases from J, with 8 bases between.

This chain connects TRBV18 to TRBJ2-7; possible D gene TRBD2, 5 bases. Trimming removed 2 bases at V and 3 bases at J, with 11 bases between. Germline CDR1 is KGHSH and CDR2 is LQKENI. This CDR3 has 14 residues. DNA for the CDR3: TGTGCCAGCTCACCAGGGCTAGGAGGCTACGAGCAGTACTTC. It encodes CASSPGLGGYEQYF.

A note on this clone: The junction and the germline gene differ at one end; a read error may be behind it. The chain couples TRBV2 to TRBJ2-7; 9 nucleotides align to TRBD1. Germline V lookup: CDR1 SNHLY, CDR2 FYNNEI. The CDR3 runs to 13 residues. CDR3 loop: CTSLGQGRSEQYF. The DNA of the CDR3 is TGTACCAGTCTGGGACAGGGTCGGAGCGAGCAGTACTTC.

The chain links TRBV28 to TRBJ1-2, with D hard to call. V was cut by 3 bases and J by 1 base, with 9 bases left in between. In germline, CDR1 is MDHEN, CDR2 SYDVKM. This CDR3 region has 14 residues. This chain's CDR3 is CASSLVVLNYGYTF. The CDR3 nucleotides are TGTGCCAGCAGTTTGGTGGTCCTTAACTATGGCTACACCTTC.

The chain joins TRBV30 to TRBJ1-5, with D possibly TRBD1 on 5 matching bases. Looked up from germline, CDR1 is GTSNPN and CDR2 is SVGIG (reference sequence). CDR3 length: 13 residues. V shed 0 bases and J shed 8 bases, with 11 bases lying between them. CDR3 DNA sequence: TGTGCCTGGAGTGTTCAGGGTCCGGAGCCCCAGCATTTT. Translating gives CAWSVQGPEPQHF.

The CDR3 reads CASSLSPGLYEQYF. In nucleotides, the CDR3 is TGTGCCAGCAGTTTATCCCCGGGCCTGTACGAGCAGTACTTC. This chain links TRBV28 with TRBJ2-7, with D uncertain. Germline V gene sequence: CDR1 MDHEN, CDR2 SYDVKM. Between the trimmed V and J ends, which lost 1 base and 4 bases, there was a span of 11 bases. This CDR3 region has 14 residues.

V is TRBV6-1 and J is TRBJ1-2; 10 nucleotides line up with TRBD1. V shed 3 bases, J shed 5 bases, and the junction held 0 bases outside the gene matches. The CDR3 covers 13 residues. Germline CDR1 MNHNS, CDR2 SASEGT. The CDR3 is CASSEGQGYGYTF. CDR3 DNA sequence: TGTGCCAGCAGTGAGGGACAGGGGTATGGCTACACCTTC.

This sequence joins TRBV7-9 and TRBJ2-1; 9 positions match TRBD2. Unmatched junction bases numbered 7, after V lost 7 bases and J lost 3 bases. Germline values: CDR1 SEHNR, CDR2 FQNEAQ (reference sequence). This CDR3 is built from 15 residues. The CDR3 region has the DNA TGTGCCAGCATTCCCCGACTAGCGGACTACAATGAGCAGTTCTTC. Its translation is CASIPRLADYNEQFF.

V gene TRBV30 combines with J gene TRBJ1-6; D is unclear. Between the trimmed V and J ends, which lost 4 bases and 3 bases, there was a span of 16 bases. This CDR3 region has 16 residues. Germline CDR1 is GTSNPN and CDR2 is SVGIG (reference sequence). CDR3 protein: CAWTDLGRIYNSPLHF. The CDR3 nucleotides read TGTGCCTGGACAGATCTCGGGCGCATCTATAATTCACCCCTCCACTTT.

V is TRBV5-4 and J is TRBJ2-2, with 7 bases fitting TRBD2. V dropped 0 bases and J dropped 3; count of bases not matched to a gene: 8. Germline CDR1 reads SGHNT; CDR2 reads YYREEE (reference sequence). The CDR3 covers 17 residues. In nucleotides, the CDR3 is TGTGCCAGCAGCTTGGGGGGCGGGAGTAGGGACACCGGGGAGCTGTTTTTT. Protein sequence: CASSLGGGSRDTGELFF.

In its sample, this clone was seen once. This chain joins TRBV7-2 and TRBJ2-5; either TRBD1 or TRBD2 may fit D (5 bases each). CDR1 and CDR2 (germline): SGHTA, FQGNSA. The ends were cut back, 1 base at V and 8 bases at J, with 23 bases in the middle. The CDR3 contains 17 residues. The CDR3 reads CASSLVYDAGGTPTQYF. CDR3 bases: TGTGCCAGCAGCTTAGTATACGACGCGGGTGGGACCCCCACCCAGTACTTC.

The chain joins TRBV7-2 to TRBJ1-2, with unresolved D. This CDR3 region has 13 residues. The germline V and J ends were trimmed by 0 bases and 5 bases, with 7 bases remaining between them. Germline CDR1 SGHTA, CDR2 FQGNSA. CDR3 DNA: TGTGCCAGCAGCTTAGCTCCAAATTATGGCTACACCTTC. It translates to CASSLAPNYGYTF.

The genes are TRBV7-2 and TRBJ2-4; weak D call: TRBD1 (6 bases). The CDR3 has 14 residues. The V end lost 5 bases, the J end lost 9 bases, and 17 bases lay between the germline ends. Per the germline V gene, CDR1 is SGHTA and CDR2 is FQGNSA. Here the CDR3 reads CASSRRQDGGIQYF. The CDR3 DNA is TGTGCCAGCAGCCGACGACAGGACGGAGGCATTCAGTACTTC.

The chain uses TRBV7-2 and TRBJ1-2, with D unclear. This CDR3 has 13 residues. V lost 5 bases to trimming and J lost 1 base, with 8 bases between them. The germline V gene has CDR1 SGHTA and CDR2 FQGNSA. The CDR3 coding sequence is TGTGCCAGCAGCCCCACTCTTAACTATGGCTACACCTTC. It is translated as CASSPTLNYGYTF.

This clone appeared a single time. This CDR3 reads CASSSGQGLAGGPNEQFF. CDR3 coding DNA: TGCGCCAGCAGCTCCGGACAGGGACTAGCGGGAGGGCCGAATGAGCAGTTCTTC. The chain is built from TRBV5-1 and TRBJ2-1; 16 bases line up with TRBD2. This CDR3 comprises 18 residues. Germline V gives CDR1 SGHRS, CDR2 YFSETQ. V lost 3 bases and J lost 7; bases outside the gene matches: 10.

The chain uses TRBV5-1 and TRBJ2-2; perhaps TRBD1 as D (5 bases). The V and J ends lost 1 base and 3 bases respectively, with 10 bases between them. The germline gives CDR1 SGHRS, CDR2 YFSETQ. CDR3 length equals 15 residues. CDR3 DNA: TGCGCCAGCAGCTTGTCCAGGGCGGACACCGGGGAGCTGTTTTTT. It specifies CASSLSRADTGELFF.

The CDR3 DNA sequence: TGTGCCAGCAGCGTAGAAGTGCGGAGCGGGGGGGCACAGACCCAGTACTTC. Its translation: CASSVEVRSGGAQTQYF. V and J are TRBV9 and TRBJ2-5; 10 nucleotides agree with TRBD2. The CDR3 extends over 17 amino acids. V was clipped by 0 bases and J by 6 bases; unmatched bases: 11. Germline V lookup: CDR1 SGDLS, CDR2 YYNGEE.

The chain employs TRBV28 and TRBJ2-7; TRBD2 matches 9 bases. Germline values: CDR1 MDHEN, CDR2 SYDVKM. V lost 10 bases, J lost 3 bases, and 13 bases stayed unmatched. The CDR3 consists of 15 residues. CDR3 nucleotides: TGTGCCACCAATGAACCCGGGACTAGCTTCTACGAGCAGTACTTC. Its protein is CATNEPGTSFYEQYF.

The CDR3 DNA is TGTGCCAGCCTCCCCAGGGGGCAGGGGCCTGGCTACACCTTC. This sequence encodes CASLPRGQGPGYTF. The rearrangement joins TRBV19 to TRBJ1-2; 8 nucleotides align to TRBD1. The CDR3 spans 14 residues. Germline CDR1 LNHDA, CDR2 SQIVND (reference sequence). After removal of 9 bases from V and 7 bases from J, the junction contained 13 bases not matched to a gene.

This chain uses TRBV6-1 with TRBJ1-6; 8 positions match TRBD1. V trimming: 3 bases; J trimming: 10 bases; junction bases outside the gene matches: 8. The CDR3 runs 15 residues. Looked up from germline, CDR1 is MNHNS and CDR2 is SASEGT. CDR3 DNA: TGTGCCAGCAGTGACGGTAGACAGGGGAACTCACCCCTCCACTTT. Its translation: CASSDGRQGNSPLHF.

The V call is TRBV10-1, the J call TRBJ2-3, with 9 positions matching TRBD1. This CDR3 region has 16 residues. Trimming cost V 4 bases and J 4 bases; bases outside gene matches: 9. Germline assignment: CDR1 WNHNN and CDR2 SYGVQD (reference sequence). CDR3: CASSGPRDRVADTQYF. The CDR3 bases are TGCGCCAGCAGTGGACCCCGGGACAGGGTTGCAGATACGCAGTATTTT.